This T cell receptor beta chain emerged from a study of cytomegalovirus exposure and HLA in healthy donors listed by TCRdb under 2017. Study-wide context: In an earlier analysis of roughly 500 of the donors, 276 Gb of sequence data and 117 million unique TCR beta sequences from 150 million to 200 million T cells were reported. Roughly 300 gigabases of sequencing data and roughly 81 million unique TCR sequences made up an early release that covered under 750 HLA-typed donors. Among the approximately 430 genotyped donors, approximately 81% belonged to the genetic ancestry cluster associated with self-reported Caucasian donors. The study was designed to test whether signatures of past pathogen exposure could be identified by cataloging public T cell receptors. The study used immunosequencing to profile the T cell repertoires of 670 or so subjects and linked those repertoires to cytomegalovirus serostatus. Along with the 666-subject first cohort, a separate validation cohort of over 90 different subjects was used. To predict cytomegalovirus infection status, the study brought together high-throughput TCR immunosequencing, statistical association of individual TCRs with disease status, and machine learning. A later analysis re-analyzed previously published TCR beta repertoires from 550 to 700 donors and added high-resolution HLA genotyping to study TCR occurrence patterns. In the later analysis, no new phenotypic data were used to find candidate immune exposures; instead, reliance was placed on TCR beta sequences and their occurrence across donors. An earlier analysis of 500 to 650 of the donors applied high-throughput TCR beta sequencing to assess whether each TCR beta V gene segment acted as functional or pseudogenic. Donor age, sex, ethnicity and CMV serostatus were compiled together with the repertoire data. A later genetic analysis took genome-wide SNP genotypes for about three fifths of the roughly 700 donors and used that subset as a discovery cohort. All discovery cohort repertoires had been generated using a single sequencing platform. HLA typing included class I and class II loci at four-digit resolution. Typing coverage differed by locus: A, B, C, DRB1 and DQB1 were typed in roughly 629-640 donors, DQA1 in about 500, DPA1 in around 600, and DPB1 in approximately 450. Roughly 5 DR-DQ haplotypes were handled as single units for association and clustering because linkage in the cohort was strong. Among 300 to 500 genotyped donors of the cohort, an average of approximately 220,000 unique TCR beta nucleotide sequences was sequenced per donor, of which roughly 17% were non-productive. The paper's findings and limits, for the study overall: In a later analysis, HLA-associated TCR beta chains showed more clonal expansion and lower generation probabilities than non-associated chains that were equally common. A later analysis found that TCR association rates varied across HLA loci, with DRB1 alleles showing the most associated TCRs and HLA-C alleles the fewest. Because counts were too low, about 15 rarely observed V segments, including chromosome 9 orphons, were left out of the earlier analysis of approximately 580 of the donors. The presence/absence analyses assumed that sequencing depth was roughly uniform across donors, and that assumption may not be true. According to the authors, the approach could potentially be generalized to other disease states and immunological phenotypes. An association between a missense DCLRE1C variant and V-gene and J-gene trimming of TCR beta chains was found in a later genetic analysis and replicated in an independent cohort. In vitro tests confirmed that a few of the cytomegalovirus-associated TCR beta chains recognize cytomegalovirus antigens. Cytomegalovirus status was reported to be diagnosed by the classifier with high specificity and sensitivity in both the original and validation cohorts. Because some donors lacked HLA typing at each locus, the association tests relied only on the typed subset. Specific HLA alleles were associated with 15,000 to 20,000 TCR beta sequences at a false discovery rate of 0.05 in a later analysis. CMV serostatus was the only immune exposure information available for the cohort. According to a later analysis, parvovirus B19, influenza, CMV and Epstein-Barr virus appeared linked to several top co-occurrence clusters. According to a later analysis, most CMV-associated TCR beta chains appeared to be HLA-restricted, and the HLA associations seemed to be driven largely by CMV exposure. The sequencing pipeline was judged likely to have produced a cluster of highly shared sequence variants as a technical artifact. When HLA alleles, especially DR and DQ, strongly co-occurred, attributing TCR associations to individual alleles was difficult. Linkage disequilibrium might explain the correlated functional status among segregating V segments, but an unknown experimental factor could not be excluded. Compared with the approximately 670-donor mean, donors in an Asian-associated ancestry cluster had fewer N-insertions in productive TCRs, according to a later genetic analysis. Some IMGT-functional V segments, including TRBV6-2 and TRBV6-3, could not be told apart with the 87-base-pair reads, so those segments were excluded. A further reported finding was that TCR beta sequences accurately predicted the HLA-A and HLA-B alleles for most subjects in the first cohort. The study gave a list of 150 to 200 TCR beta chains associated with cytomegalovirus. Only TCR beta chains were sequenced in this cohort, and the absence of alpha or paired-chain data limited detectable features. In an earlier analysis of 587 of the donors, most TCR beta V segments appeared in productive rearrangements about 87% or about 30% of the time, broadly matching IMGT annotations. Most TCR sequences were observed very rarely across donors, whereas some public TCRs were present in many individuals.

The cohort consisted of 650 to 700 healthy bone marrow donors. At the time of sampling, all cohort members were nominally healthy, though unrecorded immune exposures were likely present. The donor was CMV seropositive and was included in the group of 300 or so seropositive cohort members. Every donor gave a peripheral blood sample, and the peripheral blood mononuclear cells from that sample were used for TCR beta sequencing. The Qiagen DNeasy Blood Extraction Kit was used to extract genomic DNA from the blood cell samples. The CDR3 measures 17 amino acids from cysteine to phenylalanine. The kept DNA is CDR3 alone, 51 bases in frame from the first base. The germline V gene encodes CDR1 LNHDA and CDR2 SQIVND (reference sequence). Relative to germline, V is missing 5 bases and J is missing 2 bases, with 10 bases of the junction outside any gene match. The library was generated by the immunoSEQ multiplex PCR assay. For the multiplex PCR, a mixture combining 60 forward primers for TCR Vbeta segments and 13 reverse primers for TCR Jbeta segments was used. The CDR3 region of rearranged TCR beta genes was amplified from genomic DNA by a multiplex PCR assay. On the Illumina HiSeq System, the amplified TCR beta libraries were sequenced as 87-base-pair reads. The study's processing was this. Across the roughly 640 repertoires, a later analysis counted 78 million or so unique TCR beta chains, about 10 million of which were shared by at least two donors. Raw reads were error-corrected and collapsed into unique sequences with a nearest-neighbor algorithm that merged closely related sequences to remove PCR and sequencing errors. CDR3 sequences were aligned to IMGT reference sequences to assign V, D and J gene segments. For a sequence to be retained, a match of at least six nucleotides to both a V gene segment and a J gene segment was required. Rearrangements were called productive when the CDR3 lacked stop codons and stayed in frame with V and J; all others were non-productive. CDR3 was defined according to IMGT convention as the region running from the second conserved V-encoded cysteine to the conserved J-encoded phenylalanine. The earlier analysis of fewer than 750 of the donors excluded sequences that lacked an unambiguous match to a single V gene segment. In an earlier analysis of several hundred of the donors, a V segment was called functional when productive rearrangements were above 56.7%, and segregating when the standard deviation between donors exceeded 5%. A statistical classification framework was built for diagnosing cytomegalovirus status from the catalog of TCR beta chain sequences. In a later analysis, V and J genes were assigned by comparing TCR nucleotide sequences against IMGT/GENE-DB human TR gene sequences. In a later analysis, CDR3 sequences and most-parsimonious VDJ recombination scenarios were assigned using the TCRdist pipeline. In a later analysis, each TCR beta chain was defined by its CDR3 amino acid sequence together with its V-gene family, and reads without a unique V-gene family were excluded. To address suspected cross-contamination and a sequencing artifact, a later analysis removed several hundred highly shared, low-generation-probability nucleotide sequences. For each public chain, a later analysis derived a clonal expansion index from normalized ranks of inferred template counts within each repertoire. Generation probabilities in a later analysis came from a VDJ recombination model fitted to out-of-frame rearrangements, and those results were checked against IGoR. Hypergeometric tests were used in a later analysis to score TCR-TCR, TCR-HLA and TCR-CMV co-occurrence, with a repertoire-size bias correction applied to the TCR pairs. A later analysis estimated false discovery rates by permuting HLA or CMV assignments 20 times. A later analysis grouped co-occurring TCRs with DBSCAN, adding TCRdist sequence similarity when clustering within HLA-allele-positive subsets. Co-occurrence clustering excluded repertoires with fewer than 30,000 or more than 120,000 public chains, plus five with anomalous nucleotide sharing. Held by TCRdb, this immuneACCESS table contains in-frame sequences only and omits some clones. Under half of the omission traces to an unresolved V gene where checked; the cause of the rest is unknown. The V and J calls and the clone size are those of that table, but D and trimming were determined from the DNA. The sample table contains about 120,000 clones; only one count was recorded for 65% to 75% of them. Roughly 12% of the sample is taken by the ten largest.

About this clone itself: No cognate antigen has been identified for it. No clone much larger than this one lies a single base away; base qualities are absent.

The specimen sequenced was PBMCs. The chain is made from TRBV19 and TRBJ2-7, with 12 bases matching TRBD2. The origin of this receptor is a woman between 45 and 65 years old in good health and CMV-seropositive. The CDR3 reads CASSPRPTSGRTYEQYF. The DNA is TGTGCCAGTAGTCCCCGACCTACTAGCGGGAGGACCTACGAGCAGTACTTC.